This paragraph reports one TCR beta chain. The assay was immunoSEQ multiplex PCR, and TCRdb's table has in-frame clones only and misses some. Among some 100,000 clones listed, 89% were seen once. This entry comes from a study of PD-L1 blockade in urothelial cancer. The sample's time point: pretreatment peripheral blood. V lost 5 bases to trimming and J lost 4 bases, with 9 bases between them. CDR1 and CDR2 from the germline V gene are MDHEN and SYDVKM. CDR3 length equals 13 residues. The rearrangement links TRBV28 to TRBJ2-1, with D unclear. The source of this sequence is a woman older than 75 with urothelial cancer. The sample in question was PBMCs, obtained around atezolizumab (anti-PD-L1) treatment. The CDR3 nucleotides are TGTGCCAGCAGTCTAGGCTATTACAATGAGCAGTTCTTC. The encoded protein is CASSLGYYNEQFF. Drawing the rest from reference TRBV28 and TRBJ2-1, the complete variable domain is DVKVTQSSRYLVKRTGEKVFLECVQDMDHENMFWYRQDPGLGLRLIYFSYDVKMKEKGDIPEGYSVSREKKERFSLILESASTNQTSMYLCASSLGYYNEQFFGPGTRLTVL.